One sample yielded the 32 T cell receptor beta chains listed below, sequenced in a study of Graves' ophthalmopathy and Graves' hyperthyroidism listed by TCRdb under 2018. The data were produced on an Illumina HiSeq 2000. For repertoire sequencing, the TCR beta CDR3 regions were amplified from RNA transcripts. HTBI primers and the Qiagen OneStep RT-PCR kit were used in a first-round RT-PCR, which was followed by a second-round multiplex PCR, size selection and purification. TCRdb reanalyzed the raw reads on its own, using fastp at Q25 for trimming and MiXCR for clone calling, and kept in-frame beta chains. Each CDR3 protein gets just one entry, which takes the most common genes and DNA from the rows behind it. The sample table contains about 700,000 distinct CDR3 sequences; only one count was recorded for more than 40% of them. Together, the top ten hold 3% to 4% of the sample. Sequencing was performed on peripheral blood. These receptors all stem from an adult man with Graves' ophthalmopathy.

The chain couples TRBV5-4 to TRBJ1-4, with 8 bases fitting TRBD1. The DNA end lines up better with TRBJ2-2; the J call may be wrong. This CDR3 is 15 amino acids long. Germline-derived CDR1 and CDR2 are SGHNT and YYREEE (reference sequence). CDR3 bases: TGTGCCAGCAGCTTGGCCGGGACAGGCGATAGGGAGCTGTTTTTT. It encodes CASSLAGTGDRELFF.

This clonotype has a single count. The gene calls are TRBV10-3 and TRBJ1-1, with unresolved D. CDR1 and CDR2 from the germline V gene are ENHRY and SYGVKD. Between the trimmed V and J ends, which lost 3 bases and 3 bases, there was a span of 8 bases. This CDR3 has 13 amino acids. The CDR3 region is CAISDYRDTEAFF. CDR3 nucleotide sequence: TGTGCCATCAGTGATTACCGGGACACTGAAGCTTTCTTT.

This clonotype was seen many times. The J gene is TRBJ1-6, the V gene TRBV12-3 or TRBV12-4; D gene uncertain. The length of the CDR3 is 13 residues. V was shortened by 5 bases and J by 10 bases, with 12 bases between the two germline ends. CDR3 in DNA: TGTGCCAGCAGTCCGCCCCGCGGGTCACCCCTCCACTTT. Protein: CASSPPRGSPLHF.

This clonotype came up once. The junction and the germline gene differ at one end; a read error may be behind it. The chain employs TRBV19 and TRBJ2-7; D is ambiguous. The CDR3 contains 14 residues. CDR1 is LNHDA and CDR2 is SQIVND in the germline V gene (reference sequence). The CDR3 sequence is CAGSISGSRDEQYF. As DNA, the CDR3 is TGTGCCGGTAGTATTTCCGGTAGTCGGGACGAGCAGTACTTC.

For this clonotype: A clone one base away is much larger, so this may be a read error. V and J are TRBV16 and TRBJ1-5; maybe TRBD1 (5 bases). The CDR3 spans 13 residues. CDR1 is KGHSY, CDR2 FQNENV, per germline. CDR3 protein: CASSERPGTPPHF. CDR3 in DNA: TGTGCCAGCAGCGAAAGGCCAGGGACGCCCCCGCATTTT. Complete variable domain (other parts from reference TRBV16 and TRBJ1-5): GEEVAQTPKHLVRGEGQKAKLYCAPIKGHSYVFWYQQVLKNEFKFLISFQNENVFDETGMPKERFSAKCLPNSPCSLEIQATKLEDSAVYFCASSERPGTPPHFGDGTRLSIL.

This clonotype showed up many times. V is TRBV20-1 and J is TRBJ1-5; maybe TRBD1 (6 bases). CDR1 DFQATT and CDR2 SNEGSKA come from the germline V gene (reference sequence). V was clipped by 2 bases and J by 6 bases, with 17 bases between them. This CDR3 region has 15 residues. The CDR3 DNA sequence: TGCAGTGCTAGATCGAGGGAGGGGGGCGGTCAGCCCCAGCATTTT. This sequence encodes CSARSREGGGQPQHF.

The chain recombines TRBV7-6 with TRBJ2-7, with unresolved D. There are 10 residues in the CDR3. The germline CDR1 and CDR2 sequences are SGHVS and FNYEAQ. V was trimmed by 7 bases and J by 7 bases, leaving 8 bases between them. CDR3 protein: CASTSGEQYF. CDR3 sequence (DNA): TGTGCCAGCACCTCAGGAGAGCAGTACTTC.

This clonotype showed up just a few times. The chain uses TRBV30 and TRBJ1-6; possibly TRBD1 for D (5 bases). Looked up from germline, CDR1 is GTSNPN and CDR2 is SVGIG (reference sequence). V shed 4 bases and J shed 10 bases, with 14 bases lying between them. This CDR3 has 13 amino acids. The CDR3 sequence is CAWTNQGNSPLHF. The CDR3 bases are TGTGCCTGGACAAACCAGGGAAACTCACCCCTCCACTTT.

A note on this clonotype: A read error may explain this, as a much larger clone is one base away. This chain joins TRBV20-1 and TRBJ2-7, with 7 bases aligning to TRBD1. Germline CDR1 DFQATT, CDR2 SNEGSKA (reference sequence). The length of the CDR3 is 13 residues. V lost 6 bases, J lost 3 bases, and 8 bases stayed unmatched. As DNA, the CDR3 is TGCAGTGCCACCTTTGGGACAGTCTACGAGCAGTACTTC. This sequence encodes CSATFGTVYEQYF.

The chain employs TRBV6-1 and TRBJ1-2, with D possibly being TRBD1 (6 bases). There are 15 residues in the CDR3. With 2 bases removed from V and 4 bases from J, the gap between germline ends came to 14 bases. The germline gives CDR1 MNHNS, CDR2 SASEGT. CDR3 sequence reads: CASSESRGLSYGYTF. As DNA, the CDR3 is TGTGCCAGCAGTGAATCCCGGGGGCTCTCCTATGGCTACACCTTC.

This clonotype was recorded at least ten times. The chain recombines TRBV29-1 with TRBJ2-7; weak D call: TRBD2 (6 bases). CDR1 is SQVTM, CDR2 ANQGSEA, per germline. V was clipped by 8 bases and J by 7 bases, with 15 bases between them. The CDR3 extends over 11 amino acids. CDR3 sequence: CSTRRGWEQYF. CDR3 bases: TGCAGCACACGGAGGGGCTGGGAGCAGTACTTC.

This chain uses TRBV7-2 with TRBJ2-5, with 7 bases lining up with TRBD2. The CDR3 runs 17 residues. In germline, CDR1 is SGHTA, CDR2 FQGNSA. The ends lost 4 bases at V and 3 bases at J; junction bases unmatched: 14. The CDR3 reads CASSSSPDLAAKETQYF. Here the CDR3 DNA reads TGTGCCAGCAGCTCTTCCCCCGATCTAGCGGCAAAAGAGACCCAGTACTTC. Variable domain in full (rest from reference TRBV7-2 and TRBJ2-5): GAGVSQSPSNKVTEKGKDVELRCDPISGHTALYWYRQSLGQGLEFLIYFQGNSAPDKSGLPSDRFSAERTGGSVSTLTIQRTQQEDSAVYLCASSSSPDLAAKETQYFGPGTRLLVL.

Comments on this clonotype: Relative to the germline gene, one junction end is altered; a read error may explain this. V gene TRBV2 combines with J gene TRBJ1-3; D is undetermined. The CDR3 sequence is 16 residues long. Germline CDR1 SNHLY, CDR2 FYNNEI. Here the CDR3 reads CTSSESRSPSVNTIYF. The CDR3 DNA follows: TGTACCAGCAGTGAGTCGCGGAGCCCCTCTGTAAACACCATATATTTT. Together with reference TRBV2 and TRBJ1-3, the CDR3 gives the full variable domain: EPEVTQTPSHQVTQMGQEVILRCVPISNHLYFYWYRQILGQKVEFLVSFYNNEISEKSEIFDDQFSVERPDGSNFTLKIRSTKLEDSAMYFCTSSESRSPSVNTIYFGEGSWLTVV.

A few counts support this clonotype. The chain carries TRBV5-1 and TRBJ1-1; D unclear. The CDR3 contains 16 residues. Germline V lookup: CDR1 SGHRS, CDR2 YFSETQ. Deletions cut 0 bases from V and 0 bases from J, with 12 bases between. CDR3 protein: CASSLAGGTVNTEAFF. DNA of the CDR3: TGCGCCAGCAGCTTGGCCGGAGGCACGGTGAACACTGAAGCTTTCTTT.

The chain has TRBV15 and TRBJ2-3; 9 bases map to TRBD2. Germline trimming cut 8 bases from V and 4 bases from J; bases unmatched to any gene: 1. There are 12 residues in the CDR3. From germline, CDR1 is LNHNV and CDR2 YYDKDF (reference sequence). CDR3 DNA: TGTGCCACCGCGGGGGGGTCAGATACGCAGTATTTT. Amino acid sequence: CATAGGSDTQYF. Based on the CDR3 plus reference TRBV15 and TRBJ2-3, the full variable domain is DAMVIQNPRYQVTQFGKPVTLSCSQTLNHNVMYWYQQKSSQAPKLLFHYYDKDFNNEADTPDNFQSRRPNTSFCFLDIRSPGLGDTAMYLCATAGGSDTQYFGPGTRLTVL.

This clonotype was picked up many times. The junction and the germline gene differ at one end; a read error may be behind it. The chain carries TRBV10-3 and TRBJ2-7, with unresolved D. Germline loops: CDR1 ENHRY, CDR2 SYGVKD. CDR3 length: 13 residues. The CDR3 sequence is CASSLHGLGEQYF. The DNA for the CDR3 is TGTGCCAGCAGTCTCCATGGGCTCGGCGAGCAGTACTTC.

The CDR3 region is CATSRVIVETQHF. CDR3 DNA sequence: TGTGCCACCAGCAGAGTTATCGTAGAGACCCAGCATTTT. This chain joins TRBV15 and TRBJ1-5, with D hard to call. CDR3 length: 13 residues. Per the germline V gene, CDR1 is LNHNV and CDR2 is YYDKDF (reference sequence). Deletions cut 1 base from V and 11 bases from J, with 12 bases between.

This clonotype was detected a few times. The V gene is TRBV5-6, the J gene TRBJ1-5; 7 bases agree with TRBD1. Per germline, CDR1 SGHDT and CDR2 YYEEEE. The CDR3 runs to 16 residues. J was trimmed by 6 bases and V by 4 bases; bases with no gene match: 13. The CDR3 bases are TGTGCCAGCAGCCTCTTTGACAGGGTGGGATTTCAGCCCCAGCATTTT. It specifies CASSLFDRVGFQPQHF. Variable domain in full (rest from reference TRBV5-6 and TRBJ1-5): DAGVTQSPTHLIKTRGQQVTLRCSPKSGHDTVSWYQQALGQGPQFIFQYYEEEERQRGNFPDRFSGHQFPNYSSELNVNALLLGDSALYLCASSLFDRVGFQPQHFGDGTRLSIL.

The chain recombines TRBV29-1 with TRBJ2-1; unclear D gene. The V end lost 5 bases, the J end lost 9 bases, and 11 bases lay between the germline ends. Germline V CDR1 and CDR2: SQVTM, ANQGSEA. This CDR3 spans 11 amino acids. The CDR3 protein is CSVSERSEQFF. DNA of the CDR3: TGCAGCGTTTCGGAGCGAAGTGAGCAGTTCTTC.

The rearrangement uses TRBV20-1 and TRBJ1-6; TRBD1 matches at 9 bases. The V gene's germline CDR1 is DFQATT and CDR2 SNEGSKA (reference sequence). The J segment lost 9 bases and the V segment lost 1 base, leaving 7 bases of the junction unmatched. This CDR3 contains 15 residues. CDR3 residues: CSARGTGEVSSPLHF. Written as DNA, the CDR3 is TGCAGTGCTAGAGGGACAGGGGAGGTTAGTTCACCCCTCCACTTT.

This clonotype occurred a few times. This sequence joins TRBV24-1 and TRBJ1-1, with D possibly TRBD1 on 6 matching bases. Trimming left V 11 bases short and J 7 bases short, with 19 bases between. The CDR3 totals 13 residues. In germline, CDR1 is KGHDR, CDR2 SFDVKD. The CDR3 region is CASRGWGRDEAFF. CDR3 sequence (DNA): TGTGCCAGCAGGGGATGGGGCAGGGATGAAGCTTTCTTT.

Comments on this clonotype: This sequence may be a read error, since a much larger clone differs from it by one base. The CDR3 DNA sequence: TGCAGTGCTGCCGATTCTGCAAATTCACCCCTCCACTTT. Protein: CSAADSANSPLHF. The chain combines TRBV20-1 with TRBJ1-6, with D unclear. CDR1 and CDR2 from the germline V gene are DFQATT and SNEGSKA (reference sequence). The germline V and J ends were trimmed by 5 bases and 7 bases, with 12 bases remaining between them. The CDR3 consists of 13 residues.

This clonotype was counted once. An end of the junction differs from the germline gene, which may be a read error. The gene calls are TRBV12-3 or TRBV12-4 and TRBJ1-1; D call uncertain. The CDR3 totals 12 residues. The CDR3 DNA reads TGTGCTAGTGGTTTGGTACAAGGAGAAGCTCTCTTT. It is translated as CASGLVQGEALF.

Of note for this clonotype: Possible read error: a much larger clone is one base away. Here the CDR3 reads CASSSTGGELQEIQYF. For the CDR3, the DNA is TGTGCCAGCAGTTCTACAGGGGGCGAACTCCAAGAGATCCAGTACTTC. The chain combines TRBV7-7 with TRBJ2-5; 9 nucleotides agree with TRBD1. Germline-derived CDR1 and CDR2 are SSHAT and FNYEAQ (reference sequence). The CDR3 is 16 residues long.

The chain employs TRBV29-1 and TRBJ2-7; D may correspond to TRBD1 or TRBD2 (5 bases each). The V gene's germline CDR1 is SQVTM and CDR2 ANQGSEA. V gave up 6 bases and J gave up 3 bases, with 12 bases separating them. The length of the CDR3 is 12 residues. The CDR3 loop is CSVVGTSYEQYF. The CDR3 nucleotides read TGCAGCGTGGTCGGGACCAGCTACGAGCAGTACTTC.

This clonotype was recorded at least ten times. The chain combines TRBV6-5 with TRBJ1-3; tentative D call: TRBD1 (5 bases). V was trimmed by 5 bases and J by 0 bases, leaving 14 bases between them. The CDR3 covers 16 residues. The germline V gene encodes CDR1 MNHEY and CDR2 SVGAGI. Here the CDR3 DNA reads TGTGCCAGCAGTGACGACAGTGGCCACTCTGGAAACACCATATATTTT. This translates into CASSDDSGHSGNTIYF.

In its sample, this clonotype was seen a few times. Germline is not matched at one junction end, which may reflect a read error. The chain combines TRBV7-9 with TRBJ1-3; 11 bases match TRBD1. The germline V gene has CDR1 SEHNR and CDR2 FQNEAQ (reference sequence). There are 16 residues in the CDR3. The CDR3 nucleotides read TGCGCCAGCAGCCATTGGGGACAGGGGGCTGGAAACACCATATATTTT. Residues: CASSHWGQGAGNTIYF.

A note on this clonotype: The junction and the germline gene differ at one end; a read error may be behind it. This chain connects TRBV5-1 to TRBJ2-2; D is undetermined. Germline lookup yields CDR1 SGHRS and CDR2 YFSETQ. The CDR3 extends over 15 amino acids. CDR3 loop: CASSVGYSRSGELFF. CDR3 nucleotides: TGTGCCAGCAGCGTAGGCTATAGCAGATCCGGGGAGCTGTTTTTT.

The V gene is TRBV7-3, the J gene TRBJ2-7; D is possibly TRBD2 (5 bases). Germline-derived CDR1 and CDR2 are SGHTA and FQGTGA. V gave up 2 bases and J gave up 1 base, with 12 bases separating them. CDR3 length: 15 residues. The CDR3, as DNA: TGTGCCAGCAGCTTATTGAGCGGTGGATCCTACGAGCAGTACTTC. Its protein is CASSLLSGGSYEQYF.

The chain joins TRBV15 to TRBJ2-7; 7 bases agree with TRBD1. The CDR3 is 16 residues long. With V trimmed by 3 bases and J by 3 bases, 11 bases remained unmatched. Germline-derived CDR1 and CDR2 are LNHNV and YYDKDF (reference sequence). The CDR3 here is CATSSLARQGRYEQYF. DNA of the CDR3: TGTGCCACCAGCAGCCTTGCCCGACAGGGACGCTACGAGCAGTACTTC.

This clonotype has a single count. V and J are TRBV20-1 and TRBJ1-4; D is uncertain. The V gene lost 7 bases and the J gene lost 6 bases, with 6 bases spanning the gap. Germline V gene lookup returns CDR1 DFQATT and CDR2 SNEGSKA (reference sequence). The CDR3 runs to 10 residues. The CDR3 nucleotides read TGCAGTGGACGCGATGAAAAACTGTTTTTT. Its translation: CSGRDEKLFF.

V and J are TRBV7-9 and TRBJ1-6, with 7 bases fitting TRBD1. This CDR3 comprises 15 residues. J lost 7 bases, V lost 2 bases, and 5 bases had no gene match. Germline CDR1 is SEHNR and CDR2 is FQNEAQ (reference sequence). The DNA of the CDR3 is TGTGCCAGCAGCTTACCCATGACAGGGAATTCACCCCTCCACTTT. As protein: CASSLPMTGNSPLHF.